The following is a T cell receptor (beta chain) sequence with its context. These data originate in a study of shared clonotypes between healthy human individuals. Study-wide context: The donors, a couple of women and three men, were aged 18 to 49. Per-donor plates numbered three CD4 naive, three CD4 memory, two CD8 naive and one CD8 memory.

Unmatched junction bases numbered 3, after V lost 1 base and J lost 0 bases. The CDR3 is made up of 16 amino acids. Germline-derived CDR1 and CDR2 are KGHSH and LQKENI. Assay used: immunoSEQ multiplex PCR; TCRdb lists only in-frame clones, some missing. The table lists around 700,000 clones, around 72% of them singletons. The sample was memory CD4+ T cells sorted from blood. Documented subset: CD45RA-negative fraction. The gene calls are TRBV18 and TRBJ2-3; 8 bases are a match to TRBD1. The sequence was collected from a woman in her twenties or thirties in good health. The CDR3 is CASSPLGQGSTDTQYF. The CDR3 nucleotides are TGTGCCAGCTCACCACTAGGACAGGGTAGCACAGATACGCAGTATTTT.